Below are 26 T cell receptor beta chains sequenced from a single sample in a study of cytomegalovirus exposure and HLA in healthy donors. The PCR had 60 Vbeta and 13 Jbeta primers. Only in-frame clones appear in the TCRdb table, and some are missing; sequencing was by immunoSEQ multiplex PCR. In the table there are fewer than 200,000 clones, around 75% of which are singletons. Specimen: PBMCs. Receptor source: a woman in her fifties or sixties in good health and CMV-seropositive.

The rearrangement links TRBV7-2 to TRBJ2-1; D is uncertain. This CDR3 contains 14 residues. Germline values: CDR1 SGHTA, CDR2 FQGNSA. The V end lost 5 bases, the J end lost 0 bases, and 8 bases lay between the germline ends. CDR3 region: CASSASSSYNEQFF. The CDR3 DNA reads TGTGCCAGCAGCGCTAGTAGCTCCTACAATGAGCAGTTCTTC.

In its sample, this clone was seen a few times. The CDR3 reads CASRATGNYGYTF. Written as DNA, the CDR3 is TGCGCCAGCAGAGCGACCGGGAACTATGGCTACACCTTC. The chain joins TRBV5-1 to TRBJ1-2, with D unresolved. CDR3 length: 13 amino acids. V lost 5 bases and J lost 2, with 10 bases in between. Germline loops: CDR1 SGHRS, CDR2 YFSETQ.

The chain combines TRBV23-1 with TRBJ2-7; TRBD2 is a possible D gene (5 bases). TRBV23-1 is reported as an ORF; its role is uncertain. The CDR3 loop spans 14 amino acids. The V and J ends lost 6 bases and 3 bases respectively, with 15 bases between them. The CDR3 nucleotides read TGCGCCAGCAGCCCTGGACGGAGGCACTACGAGCAGTACTTC. It yields the protein CASSPGRRHYEQYF.

This clone was recorded only once. The chain uses TRBV7-6 and TRBJ1-1; D perhaps matches TRBD1 (5 bases). The CDR3 is made up of 17 amino acids. Germline values: CDR1 SGHVS, CDR2 FNYEAQ. V dropped 1 base and J dropped 7 bases, with 22 bases sitting between them. In nucleotides, the CDR3 is TGTGCCAGCAGCTTAGGGGCGCGCCAGGGATTCTTGGGTGAAGCTTTCTTT. Translated, it gives CASSLGARQGFLGEAFF.

This clone was seen a few times. The rearrangement joins TRBV10-2 to TRBJ1-6, with TRBD1 as a possible D gene (5 bases). V was pared by 6 bases and J by 7 bases, with 13 bases between. The CDR3 is 14 amino acids. Germline V gene data show CDR1 as WSHSY and CDR2 as SAAADI. The CDR3 here is CASSHGTPNSPLHF. CDR3 coding DNA: TGCGCCAGCAGCCACGGGACTCCGAATTCACCCCTCCACTTT.

This CDR3 is CASSLFDGEASNQPQHF. The CDR3 DNA reads TGCGCCAGCAGCTTATTCGACGGGGAGGCGAGCAATCAGCCCCAGCATTTT. This rearrangement joins TRBV5-1 to TRBJ1-5; D remains unclear. Germline lookup yields CDR1 SGHRS and CDR2 YFSETQ. Trimming cost V 2 bases and J 1 base, with 16 bases left between them. This CDR3 is built from 17 residues.

V usage is TRBV5-1 and J usage is TRBJ1-5; the match to TRBD1 covers 8 bases. The germline V gene has CDR1 SGHRS and CDR2 YFSETQ. With 4 bases clipped from V and 3 bases from J, the junction kept 6 bases outside the gene matches. This CDR3 contains 15 residues. The chain's CDR3 is CASSTGTGINQPQHF. The DNA for the CDR3 is TGCGCCAGCAGCACCGGGACAGGTATCAATCAGCCCCAGCATTTT.

This clone was observed a handful of times. The CDR3 reads CASSNSGGTEAFF. CDR3 DNA sequence: TGCGCCAGCAGTAACTCAGGGGGCACTGAAGCTTTCTTT. The chain links TRBV5-1 to TRBJ1-1; 7 nucleotides line up with TRBD1. Germline-derived CDR1 and CDR2 are SGHRS and YFSETQ. V was pared by 5 bases and J by 4 bases, with 5 bases of the junction left unmatched. The CDR3 runs 13 residues.

The V gene is TRBV19, the J gene TRBJ2-7; 8 positions match TRBD2. CDR3 length: 13 residues. The ends lost 5 bases at V and 1 base at J; junction bases unmatched: 1. Germline V CDR1 and CDR2: LNHDA, SQIVND (reference sequence). CDR3 sequence reads: CASSLAGSYEQYF. CDR3 nucleotide sequence: TGTGCCAGTAGTTTAGCGGGATCCTACGAGCAGTACTTC.

This clone showed up just a few times. The genes are TRBV7-3 and TRBJ2-2, with TRBD2 matching over 7 bases. Germline V gives CDR1 SGHTA, CDR2 FQGTGA. With 2 bases clipped from V and 1 base from J, the junction kept 4 bases outside the gene matches. CDR3 length: 16 amino acids. For the CDR3, the DNA is TGTGCCAGCAGCTTATTTCCTAGCGGGAACACCGGGGAGCTGTTTTTT. It yields the protein CASSLFPSGNTGELFF. The full variable domain, its missing parts supplied by reference TRBV7-3 and TRBJ2-2, is GAGVSQTPSNKVTEKGKYVELRCDPISGHTALYWYRQSLGQGPEFLIYFQGTGAADDSGLPNDRFFAVRPEGSVSTLKIQRTERGDSAVYLCASSLFPSGNTGELFFGEGSRLTVL.

J is TRBJ1-5 and V is TRBV13; D unclear. V lost 2 bases, J lost 4 bases, and 6 bases lay in between. From germline, CDR1 is PRHDT and CDR2 FYEKMQ (reference sequence). This CDR3 has 13 residues. This chain's CDR3 is CASSLQLNQPQHF. CDR3 nucleotides: TGTGCCAGCAGCTTACAACTAAATCAGCCCCAGCATTTT.

The V and J genes are TRBV7-8 and TRBJ1-5, with TRBD1 identical over 9 bases. The CDR3 has 15 residues. Germline-derived CDR1 and CDR2 are SGHVS and FQNEAQ. With 4 bases clipped from V and 7 bases from J, the junction kept 8 bases outside the gene matches. The chain's CDR3 is CASSSRTGGGQPQHF. DNA of the CDR3: TGTGCCAGCAGCTCGCGAACAGGGGGCGGACAGCCCCAGCATTTT. Supplemented by reference TRBV7-8 and TRBJ1-5, the full variable domain reads GAGVSQSPRYKVAKRGQDVALRCDPISGHVSLFWYQQALGQGPEFLTYFQNEAQLDKSGLPSDRFFAERPEGSVSTLKIQRTQQEDSAVYLCASSSRTGGGQPQHFGDGTRLSIL.

The chain uses TRBV6-6 and TRBJ1-5, with D maybe TRBD1 (6 bases). Germline V gene lookup returns CDR1 MNHNY and CDR2 SVGAGI (reference sequence). Deletions cut 7 bases from V and 6 bases from J, with 16 bases between. The CDR3 spans 14 residues. CDR3 in DNA: TGTGCCAGCATTTCCCCAGGGGCTCGTCAGCCCCAGCATTTT. This gives the protein CASISPGARQPQHF.

As concerns this clone: Other DNA sequences from this sample encode an identical CDR3 as well. The chain couples TRBV10-1 to TRBJ1-1; D is undetermined. CDR3 size: 14 residues. Germline loops: CDR1 WNHNN, CDR2 SYGVQD (reference sequence). Trimming took 0 bases from V and 1 from J, leaving 6 bases between them. As DNA, the CDR3 is TGCGCCAGCAGTGAGTCGTCGGGGAACACTGAAGCTTTCTTT. This translates into CASSESSGNTEAFF.

This chain uses TRBV6-1 with TRBJ1-5, with 8 positions matching TRBD1. The CDR3 totals 13 residues. Germline V lookup: CDR1 MNHNS, CDR2 SASEGT. V dropped 8 bases and J dropped 4; count of bases not matched to a gene: 4. CDR3 protein: CASDRGRNQPQHF. The CDR3 bases are TGTGCCAGCGACAGGGGCCGGAATCAGCCCCAGCATTTT.

The chain has TRBV5-1 and TRBJ1-1; D remains ambiguous. Germline loops: CDR1 SGHRS, CDR2 YFSETQ. This CDR3 comprises 15 residues. Trimming took 0 bases from V and 5 from J, leaving 14 bases between them. CDR3 sequence (DNA): TGCGCCAGCAGCTTGGGGGTAGCAGGAGGAACTGAAGCTTTCTTT. It is translated as CASSLGVAGGTEAFF.

The V gene is TRBV11-2, the J gene TRBJ2-3, with 9 bases fitting TRBD2. The trim removed 7 bases at V and 4 bases at J, leaving 6 bases unmatched. This CDR3 region has 14 residues. CDR1 and CDR2 from the germline V gene are SGHAT and FQNNGV. CDR3 coding DNA: TGTGCCAGCAACGGCGGGGGGGCCGCAGATACGCAGTATTTT. This translates into CASNGGGAADTQYF. The full variable domain, in which reference TRBV11-2 and TRBJ2-3 provide the parts outside the CDR3, is EAGVAQSPRYKIIEKRQSVAFWCNPISGHATLYWYQQILGQGPKLLIQFQNNGVVDDSQLPKDRFSAERLKGVDSTLKIQPAKLEDSAVYLCASNGGGAADTQYFGPGTRLTVL.

The chain is built from TRBV7-9 and TRBJ1-1; TRBD1 aligns across 8 bases. CDR3 size: 15 residues. V shed 5 bases and J 3 bases; nucleotides not matched to a gene: 8. Looked up from germline, CDR1 is SEHNR and CDR2 is FQNEAQ (reference sequence). In nucleotides, the CDR3 is TGTGCCAGCAGCACCAGACAGGGGCTGGACACTGAAGCTTTCTTT. Translating gives CASSTRQGLDTEAFF.

The chain joins TRBV11-2 to TRBJ1-1; D perhaps matches TRBD1 (5 bases). Trimming stripped 1 base from V and 7 bases from J, with 7 bases between. Germline V lookup: CDR1 SGHAT, CDR2 FQNNGV. CDR3 length: 12 residues. The CDR3 loop reads CASSLGQFEAFF. CDR3 DNA sequence: TGTGCCAGCAGCTTAGGACAGTTTGAAGCTTTCTTT.

The genes are TRBV4-1 and TRBJ1-2; 12 bases map to TRBD1. In germline, CDR1 is MGHRA, CDR2 YSYEKL. Germline trimming cut 4 bases from V and 5 bases from J; bases unmatched to any gene: 8. The CDR3 contains 16 residues. CDR3 sequence (DNA): TGCGCCAGCAGCCTTCCGGGACAGGGGGCTATATATGGCTACACCTTC. This translates into CASSLPGQGAIYGYTF.

The chain uses TRBV6-5 and TRBJ1-5; D gene ambiguous. The CDR3 is 15 residues long. The germline gives CDR1 MNHEY, CDR2 SVGAGI. The ends were cut back, 4 bases at V and 2 bases at J, with 12 bases in the middle. As DNA, the CDR3 is TGTGCCAGCAGTTCCCTCGGGGTTCGCAATCAGCCCCAGCATTTT. It codes for CASSSLGVRNQPQHF.

This chain joins TRBV5-1 and TRBJ2-7, with TRBD2 matching over 10 bases. The germline gives CDR1 SGHRS, CDR2 YFSETQ. The CDR3 consists of 15 residues. The ends lost 0 bases at V and 3 bases at J; junction bases unmatched: 3. CDR3 region: CASSLGSSGGYEQYF. CDR3 DNA sequence: TGCGCCAGCAGCTTGGGTTCTAGCGGGGGCTACGAGCAGTACTTC.

V and J are TRBV9 and TRBJ2-1; no reliable D call. The V and J ends lost 1 base and 5 bases respectively, with 10 bases between them. CDR1 is SGDLS, CDR2 YYNGEE, per germline. This CDR3 has 14 amino acids. The CDR3 reads CASSVRVTHNEQFF. The CDR3 nucleotides read TGTGCCAGCAGCGTAAGAGTAACCCACAATGAGCAGTTCTTC.

A few counts support this clone. This chain uses TRBV6-5 with TRBJ1-1, with D possibly TRBD1 on 5 matching bases. The CDR3 consists of 15 residues. Germline values: CDR1 MNHEY, CDR2 SVGAGI. The V end was cut by 4 bases, the J end by 3 bases, with 15 bases between. The CDR3 is CASSSGHAGDTEAFF. In DNA form, the CDR3 reads TGTGCCAGCAGTTCGGGGCATGCGGGGGACACTGAAGCTTTCTTT.

The CDR3 protein is CASPVGGGGAHEQYF. In DNA form, the CDR3 reads TGCGCCAGTCCAGTGGGGGGCGGGGGGGCCCACGAGCAGTACTTC. The chain uses TRBV10-1 and TRBJ2-7, with 9 bases lining up with TRBD2. V was pared by 9 bases and J by 5 bases, with 14 bases of the junction left unmatched. The germline V gene has CDR1 WNHNN and CDR2 SYGVQD (reference sequence). CDR3 size: 15 residues.

V usage is TRBV4-1 and J usage is TRBJ1-1; 8 bases are shared with TRBD1. The V gene's germline CDR1 is MGHRA and CDR2 YSYEKL. J was trimmed by 0 bases and V by 1 base; bases with no gene match: 10. The CDR3 spans 18 residues. CDR3 bases: TGCGCCAGCAGCCAAGCAACAGGGGGATTACGGGTGAACACTGAAGCTTTCTTT. This encodes CASSQATGGLRVNTEAFF.